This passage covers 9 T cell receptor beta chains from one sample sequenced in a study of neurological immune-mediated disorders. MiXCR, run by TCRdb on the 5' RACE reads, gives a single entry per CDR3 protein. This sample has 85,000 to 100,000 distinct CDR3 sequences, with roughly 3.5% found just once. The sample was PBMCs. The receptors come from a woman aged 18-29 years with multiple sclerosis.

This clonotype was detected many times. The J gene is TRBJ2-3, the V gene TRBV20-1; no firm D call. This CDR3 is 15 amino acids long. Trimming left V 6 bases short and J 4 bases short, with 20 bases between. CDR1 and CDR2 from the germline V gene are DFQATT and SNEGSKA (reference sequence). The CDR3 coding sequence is TGCAGTGCCCCTCGGCCGGGTTTAGTGTCAGATACGCAGTATTTT. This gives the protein CSAPRPGLVSDTQYF.

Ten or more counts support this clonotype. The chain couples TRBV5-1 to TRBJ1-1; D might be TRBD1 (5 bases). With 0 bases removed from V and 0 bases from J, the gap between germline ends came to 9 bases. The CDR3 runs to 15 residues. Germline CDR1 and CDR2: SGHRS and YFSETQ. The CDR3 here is CASSLVDSLNTEAFF. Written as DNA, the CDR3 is TGCGCCAGCAGCTTGGTAGACAGCCTGAACACTGAAGCTTTCTTT.

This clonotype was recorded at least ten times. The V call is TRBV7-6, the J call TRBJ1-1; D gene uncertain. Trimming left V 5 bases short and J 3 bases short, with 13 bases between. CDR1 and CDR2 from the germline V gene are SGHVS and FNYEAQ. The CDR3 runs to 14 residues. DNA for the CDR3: TGTGCCAGCAGCCCCCTACGAGGTTACACTGAAGCTTTCTTT. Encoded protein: CASSPLRGYTEAFF.

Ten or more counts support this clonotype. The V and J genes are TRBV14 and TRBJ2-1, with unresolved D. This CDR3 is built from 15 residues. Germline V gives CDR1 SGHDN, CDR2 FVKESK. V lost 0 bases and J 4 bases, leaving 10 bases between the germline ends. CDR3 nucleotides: TGTGCCAGCAGCCAAGAAGTGACAAATTACAATGAGCAGTTCTTC. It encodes CASSQEVTNYNEQFF.

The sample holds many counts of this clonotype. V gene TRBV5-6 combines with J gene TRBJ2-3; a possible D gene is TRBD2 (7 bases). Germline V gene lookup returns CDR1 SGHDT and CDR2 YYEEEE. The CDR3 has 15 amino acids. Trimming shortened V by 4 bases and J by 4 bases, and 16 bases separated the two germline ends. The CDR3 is CASSRTGGLADTQYF. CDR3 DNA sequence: TGTGCCAGCAGCCGGACCGGGGGGCTTGCAGATACGCAGTATTTT.

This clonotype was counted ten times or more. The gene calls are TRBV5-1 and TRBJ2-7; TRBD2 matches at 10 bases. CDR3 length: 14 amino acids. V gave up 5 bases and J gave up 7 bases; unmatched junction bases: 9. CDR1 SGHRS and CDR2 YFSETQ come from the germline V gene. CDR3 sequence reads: CASRASGSTFEQYF. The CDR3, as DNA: TGCGCCAGCAGGGCTAGCGGGAGTACATTTGAGCAGTACTTC.

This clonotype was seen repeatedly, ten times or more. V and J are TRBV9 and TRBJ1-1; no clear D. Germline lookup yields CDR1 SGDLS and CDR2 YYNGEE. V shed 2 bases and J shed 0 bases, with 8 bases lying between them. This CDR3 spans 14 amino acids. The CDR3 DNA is TGTGCCAGCAGCGTTTCCAGATTGAACACTGAAGCTTTCTTT. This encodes CASSVSRLNTEAFF.

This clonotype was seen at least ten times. The CDR3 here is CASSLTRQGYNEQFF. CDR3 coding DNA: TGTGCCAGCAGCTTAACGCGACAGGGCTACAATGAGCAGTTCTTC. This chain links TRBV11-2 with TRBJ2-1; 7 bases are a match to TRBD1. The germline V gene encodes CDR1 SGHAT and CDR2 FQNNGV. J lost 3 bases, V lost 2 bases, and 4 bases had no gene match. The CDR3 covers 15 residues.

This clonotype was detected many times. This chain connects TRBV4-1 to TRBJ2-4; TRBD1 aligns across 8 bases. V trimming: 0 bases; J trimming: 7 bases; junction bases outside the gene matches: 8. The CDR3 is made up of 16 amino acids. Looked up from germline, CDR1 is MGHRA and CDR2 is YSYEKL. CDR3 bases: TGCGCCAGCAGCCAAGAATCGTCAGGGGGCAGGAACATTCAGTACTTC. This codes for CASSQESSGGRNIQYF.